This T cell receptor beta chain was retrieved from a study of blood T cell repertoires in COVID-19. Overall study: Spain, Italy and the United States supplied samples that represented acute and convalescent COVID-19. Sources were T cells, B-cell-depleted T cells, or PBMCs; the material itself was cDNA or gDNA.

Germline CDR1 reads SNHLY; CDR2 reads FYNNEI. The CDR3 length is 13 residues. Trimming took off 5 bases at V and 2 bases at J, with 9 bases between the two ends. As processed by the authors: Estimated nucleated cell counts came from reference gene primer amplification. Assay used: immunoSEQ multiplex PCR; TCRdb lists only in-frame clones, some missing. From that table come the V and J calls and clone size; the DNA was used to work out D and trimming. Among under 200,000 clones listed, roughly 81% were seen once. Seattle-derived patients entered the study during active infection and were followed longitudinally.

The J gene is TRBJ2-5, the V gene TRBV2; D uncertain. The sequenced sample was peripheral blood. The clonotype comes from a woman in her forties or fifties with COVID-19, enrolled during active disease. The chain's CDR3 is CASSSQAQETQYF. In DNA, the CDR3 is TGTGCCAGCAGTTCGCAGGCACAAGAGACCCAGTACTTC. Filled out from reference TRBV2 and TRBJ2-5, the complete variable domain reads EPEVTQTPSHQVTQMGQEVILRCVPISNHLYFYWYRQILGQKVEFLVSFYNNEISEKSEIFDDQFSVERPDGSNFTLKIRSTKLEDSAMYFCASSSQAQETQYFGPGTRLLVL.